This TCR beta chain was identified during a study of human T cells and chemical hapten exposure. On the study more broadly: Sensitization involved placing 2% DPC onto an approximately 2 cm by approximately 2 cm region of upper inner arm skin. There were weekly diphenylcyclopropenone doses to the scalp for patients throughout the approximately 25-week study. Study results and limitations: PT1 expanded TCR numbers rose with patch test score.

Time point of the sample: patch test 3, about 24 weeks after DPC sensitization. Treatment here: therapeutic diphenylcyclopropenone sensitization with weekly scalp DPC. Individual cDNA molecules had unique molecular identifiers attached to them by the library. MiXCR was run by TCRdb on the RACE reads, yielding one entry per CDR3 protein. The sample lists some 84,000 distinct CDR3 sequences, 10% to 11% seen once, with around 3.7% in the top ten. Concerning this clonotype: Its antigen is currently unknown.

V lost 5 bases and J lost 4, with 14 bases in between. This CDR3 spans 13 amino acids. Per the germline V gene, CDR1 is GTSNPN and CDR2 is SVGIG (reference sequence). Material: whole blood, obtained in connection with sensitization to the hapten diphenylcyclopropenone (DPC). This rearrangement joins TRBV30 to TRBJ1-1, with D tentatively TRBD1 (5 bases). This sequence was found in a woman aged 50 to 60 with alopecia areata. Some clones in this sample may be carry-over from other donors' samples. The CDR3 region has the DNA TGTGCCTGGGGGGCATCCCGGGGCACTGAAGCTTTCTTT. This sequence encodes CAWGASRGTEAFF.